Listed here are 14 T cell receptor beta chains from one sample, sequenced in a study of beta chain features in type 1 diabetes (dated by TCRdb to about 2018). Library prep was done by the immunoSEQ multiplex PCR assay. The entire amount of isolated RNA was reverse transcribed using the High Capacity cDNA Reverse Transcription Kit, so the sequenced TCRB transcripts were expressed ones. TCRdb retrieved this table from immuneACCESS and kept in-frame rearrangements only. Not all clones are present; in checked studies, unresolved V genes account for under half, and no reason is known for the remainder. The sample data list a few hundred thousand clones, and roughly 30% of these were observed just once. About 0.065% of the sample rests with the top ten. Sequencing was carried out using naive CD4+ T cells from blood. In light of the paper, this sample's cell subset or site label describes: true naive CD4+ T cells. The receptors were gathered from a man aged 18 to 35 in good health.

The V call is TRBV5-1, the J call TRBJ2-1; D is possibly TRBD2 (6 bases). The germline gives CDR1 SGHRS, CDR2 YFSETQ. The V end was cut by 4 bases, the J end by 7 bases, with 15 bases between. The CDR3 runs 14 residues. As DNA, the CDR3 is TGCGCCAGCAGCCCGTTGCTACTAGCAAATGAGCAGTTCTTC. It encodes CASSPLLLANEQFF.

The J gene is TRBJ2-6, the V gene TRBV6-6; D gene ambiguous. Trimming took off 2 bases at V and 1 base at J, with 6 bases between the two ends. Germline V gene data show CDR1 as MNHNY and CDR2 as SVGAGI (reference sequence). The CDR3 totals 15 residues. The CDR3 bases are TGTGCCAGCAGTTACCAAGGGTCTGGGGCCAACGTCCTGACTTTC. It yields the protein CASSYQGSGANVLTF.

The genes are TRBV30 and TRBJ1-2; 9 bases agree with TRBD1. V lost 2 bases and J lost 3; bases outside the gene matches: 10. This CDR3 has 16 amino acids. CDR1 and CDR2 (germline): GTSNPN, SVGIG (reference sequence). The CDR3 reads CAWSTGTGSRHYGYTF. The CDR3 DNA sequence: TGTGCCTGGAGTACCGGGACAGGGAGCAGACACTATGGCTACACCTTC. The complete variable domain, with remaining parts taken from reference TRBV30 and TRBJ1-2, reads SQTIHQWPATLVQPVGSPLSLECTVEGTSNPNLYWYRQAAGRGLQLLFYSVGIGQISSEVPQNLSASRPQDRQFILSSKKLLLSDSGFYLCAWSTGTGSRHYGYTFGSGTRLTVV.

This chain joins TRBV7-8 and TRBJ1-3; D unresolved. The V end lost 0 bases, the J end lost 0 bases, and 9 bases lay between the germline ends. Germline V gene sequence: CDR1 SGHVS, CDR2 FQNEAQ. The CDR3 extends over 16 amino acids. The chain's CDR3 is CASSLAQRSSGNTIYF. DNA for the CDR3: TGTGCCAGCAGCTTAGCGCAGCGGAGCTCTGGAAACACCATATATTTT.

The J gene is TRBJ2-1, the V gene TRBV30; 13 positions match TRBD2. V shed 3 bases, J shed 9 bases, and the junction held 5 bases outside the gene matches. The CDR3 contains 14 residues. Germline values: CDR1 GTSNPN, CDR2 SVGIG (reference sequence). The CDR3 DNA is TGTGCCTGGAGCCCCCGACTAGCGGGAGGTGAGCAGTTCTTC. Translation: CAWSPRLAGGEQFF.

V is TRBV9 and J is TRBJ1-4, with D uncertain. Trimming left V 0 bases short and J 6 bases short, with 15 bases between. Germline values: CDR1 SGDLS, CDR2 YYNGEE. The CDR3 is 16 residues long. CDR3 loop: CASSVDSSVGHEKLFF. CDR3 nucleotide sequence: TGTGCCAGCAGCGTAGATAGCTCAGTGGGTCATGAAAAACTGTTTTTT.

The V call is TRBV29-1, the J call TRBJ2-1; no firm D call. Germline lookup yields CDR1 SQVTM and CDR2 ANQGSEA. V was trimmed by 7 bases and J by 4 bases, leaving 11 bases between them. This CDR3 contains 12 residues. Written as DNA, the CDR3 is TGCAGCGGCCTATTAGGGTACAATGAGCAGTTCTTC. This encodes CSGLLGYNEQFF.

This chain joins TRBV9 and TRBJ2-7, with unresolved D. The CDR3 contains 12 residues. Germline CDR1 and CDR2: SGDLS and YYNGEE. Trimming removed 0 bases from V and 6 bases from J, with 7 bases in between. The CDR3 reads CASSVGKGEQYF. CDR3 nucleotides: TGTGCCAGCAGCGTAGGGAAGGGCGAGCAGTACTTC.

The CDR3 spells CSVEDVLGTEAFF. CDR3 bases: TGCAGCGTTGAAGACGTCCTCGGCACTGAAGCTTTCTTT. V usage is TRBV29-1 and J usage is TRBJ1-1; D is undetermined. CDR1 is SQVTM, CDR2 ANQGSEA, per germline. V lost 0 bases to trimming and J lost 4 bases, with 9 bases between them. The CDR3 is 13 residues long.

This clone occurred a few times. This chain connects TRBV29-1 to TRBJ1-1; no definite D call. Germline values: CDR1 SQVTM, CDR2 ANQGSEA. The V and J ends lost 4 bases and 0 bases respectively, with 12 bases between them. The length of the CDR3 is 14 residues. CDR3 region: CSVVLVFMNTEAFF. CDR3 bases: TGCAGCGTTGTTCTCGTCTTTATGAACACTGAAGCTTTCTTT. The full variable domain, with the rest looked up from reference TRBV29-1 and TRBJ1-1, is SAVISQKPSRDICQRGTSLTIQCQVDSQVTMMFWYRQQPGQSLTLIATANQGSEATYESGFVIDKFPISRPNLTFSTLTVSNMSPEDSSIYLCSVVLVFMNTEAFFGQGTRLTVV.

The rearrangement joins TRBV7-9 to TRBJ2-7; 9 nucleotides line up with TRBD1. V gave up 2 bases and J gave up 5 bases; unmatched junction bases: 10. CDR1 SEHNR and CDR2 FQNEAQ come from the germline V gene (reference sequence). This CDR3 has 16 residues. The CDR3 sequence is CASSLLPPGTGNEQYF. CDR3 coding DNA: TGTGCCAGCAGCTTATTACCCCCGGGGACAGGGAACGAGCAGTACTTC.

The rearrangement links TRBV30 to TRBJ2-6; TRBD2 is a possible D gene (6 bases). Germline CDR1 reads GTSNPN; CDR2 reads SVGIG (reference sequence). The CDR3 is made up of 15 amino acids. V lost 1 base to trimming and J lost 4 bases, with 11 bases between them. In DNA form, the CDR3 reads TGTGCCTGGAGTGGACGGAGGGCCGGGGCCAACGTCCTGACTTTC. Its translation: CAWSGRRAGANVLTF.

This clone has more than one count but fewer than ten. Here the CDR3 reads CASSEPLARENTGELFF. The DNA of the CDR3 is TGTGCCAGCAGTGAACCCCTAGCACGGGAGAACACCGGGGAGCTGTTTTTT. This chain connects TRBV25-1 to TRBJ2-2; D perhaps matches TRBD2 (5 bases). Per germline, CDR1 MGHDK and CDR2 SYGVNS. V lost 2 bases to trimming and J lost 1 base, with 14 bases between them. CDR3 length equals 17 residues.

The genes are TRBV7-9 and TRBJ1-1; the D is unclear. Trimming took off 5 bases at V and 2 bases at J, with 9 bases between the two ends. This CDR3 is built from 13 residues. Germline CDR1 SEHNR, CDR2 FQNEAQ (reference sequence). CDR3 protein: CASSNYRNTEAFF. CDR3 DNA sequence: TGTGCCAGCAGCAATTACAGAAACACTGAAGCTTTCTTT.